This record looks at one T cell receptor beta chain sequence and its context. The antigen is unknown. CD45RO-negative cells were positively selected for CCR7, leaving out terminally differentiated effector memory CD45RA+ cells. The sample belongs to a study of shared clonotypes between healthy human individuals. Study-level results: The study generally estimated greater richness for naive than memory subsets.

An even split of each subset's genomic DNA across several immunoSEQ plates was performed. Profiling relied on immunoSEQ multiplex PCR, and the TCRdb table lists in-frame clones only, not all of them. In the table there are 1.5 million to 2.5 million clones, around 96% of which are singletons. CDR1 and CDR2 (germline): SGHDT, YYEEEE. V was cut by 0 bases and J by 7 bases, with 11 bases left in between. The CDR3 has 14 residues. The V gene is TRBV5-6, the J gene TRBJ1-5; D not resolved. The clonotype was recovered from a man between 18 and 35 years old in good health. The sample was naive CD8+ T cells sorted from blood. CDR3 bases: TGTGCCAGCAGCTTGGGGGGTTTTGAGCAGCCCCAGCATTTT. Protein: CASSLGGFEQPQHF.